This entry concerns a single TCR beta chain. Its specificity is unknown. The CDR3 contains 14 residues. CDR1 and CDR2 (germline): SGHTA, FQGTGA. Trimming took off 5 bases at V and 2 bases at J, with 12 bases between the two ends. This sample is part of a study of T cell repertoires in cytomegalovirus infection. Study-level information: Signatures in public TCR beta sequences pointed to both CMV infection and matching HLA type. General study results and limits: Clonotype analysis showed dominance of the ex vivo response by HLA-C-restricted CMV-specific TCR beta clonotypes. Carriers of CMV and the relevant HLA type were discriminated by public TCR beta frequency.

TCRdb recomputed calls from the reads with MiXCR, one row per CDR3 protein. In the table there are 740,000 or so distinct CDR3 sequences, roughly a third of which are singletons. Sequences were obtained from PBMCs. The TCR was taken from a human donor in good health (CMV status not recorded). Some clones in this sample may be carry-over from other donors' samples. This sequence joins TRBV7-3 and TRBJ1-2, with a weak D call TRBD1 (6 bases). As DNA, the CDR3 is TGTGCCAGCAGCCCGCAGGGGATGAACTATGGCTACACCTTC. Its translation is CASSPQGMNYGYTF.